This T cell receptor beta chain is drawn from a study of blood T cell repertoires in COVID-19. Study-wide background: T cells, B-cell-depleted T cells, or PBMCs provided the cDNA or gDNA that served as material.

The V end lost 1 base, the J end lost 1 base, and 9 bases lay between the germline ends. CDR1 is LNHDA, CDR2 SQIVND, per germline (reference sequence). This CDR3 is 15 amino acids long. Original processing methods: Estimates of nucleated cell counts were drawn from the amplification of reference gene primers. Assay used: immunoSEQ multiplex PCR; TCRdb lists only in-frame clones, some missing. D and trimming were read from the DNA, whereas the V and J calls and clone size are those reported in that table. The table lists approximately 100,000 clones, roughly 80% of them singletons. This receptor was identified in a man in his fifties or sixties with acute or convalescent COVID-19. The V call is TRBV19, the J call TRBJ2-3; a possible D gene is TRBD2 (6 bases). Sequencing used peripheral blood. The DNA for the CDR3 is TGTGCCAGTAGTATAGGGGGGGTGGGCACAGATACGCAGTATTTT. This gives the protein CASSIGGVGTDTQYF.